Listed below are T cell receptor beta chains from one sample, sequenced in a study of blood T cell repertoires in COVID-19. Produced via immunoSEQ multiplex PCR; TCRdb's table is partial and in-frame only. The repertoire holds 60,000 to 85,000 clones, with around three quarters as singletons. The sequencing sample was made of peripheral blood. The receptors come from a human donor in a cohort sampled during active COVID-19. Both conserved end residues are part of each CDR3. Each record gives: D gene, V gene, J gene, clone size, CDR3 DNA, CDR3 protein. The D gene is left open where the match is weak. Not all rows give a size; the values are once, few, many and, for expanded clones, a class.

D gene: -; V gene: TRBV18; J gene: TRBJ2-3; clone size: -; CDR3 DNA: TGTGCCAGCTCACCGGGGGCGAGAAGGGCGGATACGCAGTATTTT; CDR3 protein: CASSPGARRADTQYF
D gene: -; V gene: TRBV18; J gene: TRBJ1-3; clone size: -; CDR3 DNA: TGTGCCAGCTCTCAACGCCAGGTGGGAGACACCATATATTTT; CDR3 protein: CASSQRQVGDTIYF
D gene: TRBD1; V gene: TRBV5-4; J gene: TRBJ1-3; clone size: -; CDR3 DNA: TGTGCCAGCAGCAGCAGGGGGCAGAGCTCTGGAAACACCATATATTTT; CDR3 protein: CASSSRGQSSGNTIYF
D gene: TRBD1; V gene: TRBV4-1; J gene: TRBJ2-4; clone size: -; CDR3 DNA: TGCGCCAGCAGCCAAACCGGGACAGGGGCCACCACAGCCAAAAACATTCAGTACTTC; CDR3 protein: CASSQTGTGATTAKNIQYF
D gene: -; V gene: TRBV5-4; J gene: TRBJ2-7; clone size: -; CDR3 DNA: TGTGCCAGCAGCTTGGCCGGAGGGGACGAGCAGTACTTC; CDR3 protein: CASSLAGGDEQYF
D gene: -; V gene: TRBV18; J gene: TRBJ2-7; clone size: -; CDR3 DNA: TGTGCCAGCTCACCACCCACGGGGAACTCCTACGAGCAGTACTTC; CDR3 protein: CASSPPTGNSYEQYF
D gene: -; V gene: TRBV5-4; J gene: TRBJ2-4; clone size: -; CDR3 DNA: TGTGCCAGCAGTGGGTCGGACAGAGACAAAAACATTCAGTACTTC; CDR3 protein: CASSGSDRDKNIQYF
D gene: -; V gene: TRBV11-2; J gene: TRBJ1-5; clone size: few; CDR3 DNA: TGTGCCAGCAGCTTATCGGCAGGGGATCAGCCCCAGCATTTT; CDR3 protein: CASSLSAGDQPQHF
D gene: TRBD1; V gene: TRBV5-4; J gene: TRBJ2-6; clone size: once; CDR3 DNA: TGTGCCAGCAGCCCGGCGGGACAGGTATTTTACTCTGGGGCCAACGTCCTGACTTTC; CDR3 protein: CASSPAGQVFYSGANVLTF
D gene: TRBD2; V gene: TRBV5-1; J gene: TRBJ2-3; clone size: -; CDR3 DNA: TGCGCCAGCAGCTTAACCGGGACTAGCGGGAGGGCGGTGGCAGATACGCAGTATTTT; CDR3 protein: CASSLTGTSGRAVADTQYF
D gene: -; V gene: TRBV6-5; J gene: TRBJ1-2; clone size: -; CDR3 DNA: TGTGCCAACACCGAAGACGGGAACTATGGCTACACCTTC; CDR3 protein: CANTEDGNYGYTF
D gene: TRBD1; V gene: TRBV19; J gene: TRBJ1-5; clone size: -; CDR3 DNA: TGTGCCAGTAGTATAGGGGGACAGGTAGATCAGCCCCAGCATTTT; CDR3 protein: CASSIGGQVDQPQHF
D gene: TRBD2; V gene: TRBV19; J gene: TRBJ2-7; clone size: -; CDR3 DNA: TGTGCCAGTAGTCCGGGGACTAGCGGGAAGGTCTACGAGCAGTACTTC; CDR3 protein: CASSPGTSGKVYEQYF
D gene: -; V gene: TRBV21-1; J gene: TRBJ1-5; clone size: -; CDR3 DNA: TGTGCCAGCAGCCCAAAGCCCTCCCTGGGGCAGGGAACCGATCAGCCCCAGCATTTT; CDR3 protein: CASSPKPSLGQGTDQPQHF
D gene: -; V gene: TRBV7-2; J gene: TRBJ2-1; clone size: -; CDR3 DNA: TGTGCCACAGGCGGGCAGAGCTCCTACAATGAGCAGTTCTTC; CDR3 protein: CATGGQSSYNEQFF
D gene: TRBD1; V gene: TRBV4-1; J gene: TRBJ1-2; clone size: few; CDR3 DNA: TGCGCCAGCAGCCGAGGGACAGGGGGCGACGCCGGCTACACCTTC; CDR3 protein: CASSRGTGGDAGYTF
D gene: -; V gene: TRBV18; J gene: TRBJ2-7; clone size: -; CDR3 DNA: TGTGCCAGCTCACCCCCCGTGAGTGGCTCCTACGAGCAGTACTTC; CDR3 protein: CASSPPVSGSYEQYF
D gene: -; V gene: TRBV5-1; J gene: TRBJ2-7; clone size: -; CDR3 DNA: TGCGCCAGCAGCTTGTTTCGGGAGACATCGAGGGGCGAGCAGTACTTC; CDR3 protein: CASSLFRETSRGEQYF
D gene: TRBD2; V gene: TRBV28; J gene: TRBJ2-2; clone size: -; CDR3 DNA: TGTGCCAGCAGTTTGGTAGCGGGAGCCGGGGAGCTGTTTTTT; CDR3 protein: CASSLVAGAGELFF
D gene: -; V gene: TRBV20-1; J gene: TRBJ1-2; clone size: -; CDR3 DNA: TGCAGTGCCGGGGGTGGCTACACCTTC; CDR3 protein: CSAGGGYTF
D gene: -; V gene: TRBV11-2; J gene: TRBJ2-2; clone size: medium-sized; CDR3 DNA: TGTGCCAGCAGCCTCTCTACTGGGGGGACCGGGGAGCTGTTTTTT; CDR3 protein: CASSLSTGGTGELFF
D gene: TRBD1; V gene: TRBV30; J gene: TRBJ2-7; clone size: -; CDR3 DNA: TGTGCCTGGAGTGTACAACAGGGGCTCGAGCAGTACTTC; CDR3 protein: CAWSVQQGLEQYF
D gene: -; V gene: TRBV5-1; J gene: TRBJ1-6; clone size: -; CDR3 DNA: TGCGCCAGCAGCTTGGAACCCCCGAGTAATTCACCCCTCCACTTT; CDR3 protein: CASSLEPPSNSPLHF
D gene: TRBD1; V gene: TRBV5-5; J gene: TRBJ2-7; clone size: -; CDR3 DNA: TGTGCCAGCAGCCTGGGACAGGGGGCCTACGAGCAGTACTTC; CDR3 protein: CASSLGQGAYEQYF
D gene: -; V gene: TRBV2; J gene: TRBJ2-5; clone size: -; CDR3 DNA: TGTGCCAGCAGTGGCGGGGCGCGGGAGACCCAGTACTTC; CDR3 protein: CASSGGARETQYF
D gene: TRBD2; V gene: TRBV6-2/TRBV6-3; J gene: TRBJ2-1; clone size: -; CDR3 DNA: TGTGCCAGCAGTTTAGGGAGCGGGAGGGCACAGGCTGAGCAGTTCTTC; CDR3 protein: CASSLGSGRAQAEQFF
D gene: -; V gene: TRBV7-9; J gene: TRBJ1-1; clone size: -; CDR3 DNA: TGTGCCAGCAGCTTATTGGGGGGAGCTTTCTTT; CDR3 protein: CASSLLGGAFF
D gene: -; V gene: TRBV12-5; J gene: TRBJ2-7; clone size: -; CDR3 DNA: TGTGCTAGTGGTTTATTTTCTTCCTACGAGCAGTACTTC; CDR3 protein: CASGLFSSYEQYF
D gene: TRBD1; V gene: TRBV30; J gene: TRBJ1-1; clone size: once; CDR3 DNA: TGTGCCTGGAGTGTACGGGACGTTACGACAGGGTGGTTGGGGAACACTGAAGCTTTCTTT; CDR3 protein: CAWSVRDVTTGWLGNTEAFF
D gene: TRBD1; V gene: TRBV30; J gene: TRBJ1-5; clone size: once; CDR3 DNA: TGTGCCTGGAGTGCGGGACAGGGGTATCAGCCCCAGCATTTT; CDR3 protein: CAWSAGQGYQPQHF
D gene: TRBD2; V gene: TRBV11-2; J gene: TRBJ2-5; clone size: -; CDR3 DNA: TGTGCCAGCAGCCGCGGGTCTAGAGCGGGAATGGAGACCCAGTACTTC; CDR3 protein: CASSRGSRAGMETQYF
D gene: -; V gene: TRBV27; J gene: TRBJ1-1; clone size: few; CDR3 DNA: TGTGCCAGCAGTTTAGGACACAACACTGAAGCTTTCTTT; CDR3 protein: CASSLGHNTEAFF
D gene: -; V gene: TRBV25-1; J gene: TRBJ2-7; clone size: -; CDR3 DNA: TGTGCCAGCAGTGAAGCAGGGGTCTACGAGCAGTACTTC; CDR3 protein: CASSEAGVYEQYF
D gene: -; V gene: TRBV27; J gene: TRBJ2-7; clone size: many; CDR3 DNA: TGTGCCAGCAGTTTATTCGGGGGTTACGAGCAGTACTTC; CDR3 protein: CASSLFGGYEQYF
D gene: -; V gene: TRBV4-1; J gene: TRBJ2-7; clone size: -; CDR3 DNA: TGCGCCAGCAGCCAAGTCTCCGGGATAGTCTACGAGCAGTACTTC; CDR3 protein: CASSQVSGIVYEQYF
D gene: -; V gene: TRBV12-3/TRBV12-4; J gene: TRBJ2-7; clone size: -; CDR3 DNA: TGTGCCAGCAGTTTTGGACTTTTCTACGAGCAGTACTTC; CDR3 protein: CASSFGLFYEQYF
D gene: -; V gene: TRBV15; J gene: TRBJ2-7; clone size: -; CDR3 DNA: TGTGCCACCAGCAGAGACAGGGGGGTTAGCACCTACGAGCAGTACTTC; CDR3 protein: CATSRDRGVSTYEQYF
D gene: TRBD1; V gene: TRBV7-8; J gene: TRBJ2-7; clone size: few; CDR3 DNA: TGTGCCAGCAGCCCCCCGGACAGGGTCTACGAGCAGTACTTC; CDR3 protein: CASSPPDRVYEQYF
D gene: -; V gene: TRBV5-4; J gene: TRBJ2-5; clone size: -; CDR3 DNA: TGTGCCAGCAGCTTGTATGGCAGACAAGAGACCCAGTACTTC; CDR3 protein: CASSLYGRQETQYF
D gene: -; V gene: TRBV6-1; J gene: TRBJ1-2; clone size: -; CDR3 DNA: TGTGCCAGCAGTGAAATCCCAGGGTCCTATGGCTACACCTTC; CDR3 protein: CASSEIPGSYGYTF
D gene: -; V gene: TRBV27; J gene: TRBJ1-2; clone size: -; CDR3 DNA: TGTGCCAGCAGTTTAACCTCCGGGACATCTAACTATGGCTACACCTTC; CDR3 protein: CASSLTSGTSNYGYTF
D gene: -; V gene: TRBV10-3; J gene: TRBJ1-4; clone size: -; CDR3 DNA: TGTGCCATCAGAGACAGGTTAACTAATGAAAAACTGTTTTTT; CDR3 protein: CAIRDRLTNEKLFF
D gene: -; V gene: TRBV6-2/TRBV6-3; J gene: TRBJ2-7; clone size: once; CDR3 DNA: TGTGCCAGCAGTTACGGCGGCCACTCCTACGAGCAGTACTTC; CDR3 protein: CASSYGGHSYEQYF
D gene: -; V gene: TRBV6-4; J gene: TRBJ2-3; clone size: -; CDR3 DNA: TGTGCCAGCAGTGCTTCGGCGGGGAGCACAGATACGCAGTATTTT; CDR3 protein: CASSASAGSTDTQYF